The clone carrying this T cell receptor beta chain has just one count. No antigen is known for it. These data come from a study of cytomegalovirus exposure and HLA in healthy donors. Study in general: An early data release held about 85 million unique TCRs from HLA-typed donors.

The CDR3 has 13 residues. Germline values: CDR1 SEHNR, CDR2 FQNEAQ (reference sequence). V was pared by 8 bases and J by 2 bases, with 12 bases between. Whole-study findings and limits: In all likelihood, a cluster of highly shared sequence variants was a sequencing artifact. Through in vitro validation, three CMV-associated chains were shown to be specific for CMV antigens. The sole available immune exposure information was CMV serostatus.

The primer mix had 60 Vbeta and 13 Jbeta primers. Sequencing was performed with immunoSEQ multiplex PCR; in TCRdb, only in-frame clones are kept and a portion is missing. Here the sample spans around 150,000 clones, roughly 79% being singletons. The receptor's source is a male donor in good health and CMV-seropositive. V is TRBV7-9 and J is TRBJ2-5; D is perhaps TRBD2 (7 bases). Sequenced material: PBMCs. CDR3 sequence reads: CASLGGVQETQYF. DNA for the CDR3: TGTGCCAGCCTAGGGGGGGTTCAAGAGACCCAGTACTTC.